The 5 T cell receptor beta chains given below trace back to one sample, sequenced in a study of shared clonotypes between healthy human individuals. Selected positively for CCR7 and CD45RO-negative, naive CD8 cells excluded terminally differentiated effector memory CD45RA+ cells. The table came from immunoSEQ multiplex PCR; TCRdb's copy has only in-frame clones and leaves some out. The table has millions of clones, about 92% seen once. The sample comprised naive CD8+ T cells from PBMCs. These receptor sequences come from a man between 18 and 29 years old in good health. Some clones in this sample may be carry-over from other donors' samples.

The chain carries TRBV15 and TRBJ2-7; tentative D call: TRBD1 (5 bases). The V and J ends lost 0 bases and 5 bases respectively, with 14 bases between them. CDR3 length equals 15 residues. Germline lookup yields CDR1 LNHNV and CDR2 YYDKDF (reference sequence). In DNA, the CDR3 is TGTGCCACCAGCAGAGAAGGGGCGAGTATCCACGAGCAGTACTTC. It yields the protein CATSREGASIHEQYF.

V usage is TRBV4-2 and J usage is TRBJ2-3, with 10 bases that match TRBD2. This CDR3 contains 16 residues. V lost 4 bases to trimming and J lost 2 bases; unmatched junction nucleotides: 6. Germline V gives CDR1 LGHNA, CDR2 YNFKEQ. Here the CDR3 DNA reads TGTGCCAGCAGCCTGGGGACTAGCGACAACACAGATACGCAGTATTTT. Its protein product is CASSLGTSDNTDTQYF.

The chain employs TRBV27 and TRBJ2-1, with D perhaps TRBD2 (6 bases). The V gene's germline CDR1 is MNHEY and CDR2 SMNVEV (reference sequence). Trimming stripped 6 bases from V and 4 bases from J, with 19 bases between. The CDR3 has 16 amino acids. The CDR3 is CASSGLGGANYNEQFF. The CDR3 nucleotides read TGTGCCAGCAGCGGTTTGGGGGGAGCCAATTACAATGAGCAGTTCTTC.

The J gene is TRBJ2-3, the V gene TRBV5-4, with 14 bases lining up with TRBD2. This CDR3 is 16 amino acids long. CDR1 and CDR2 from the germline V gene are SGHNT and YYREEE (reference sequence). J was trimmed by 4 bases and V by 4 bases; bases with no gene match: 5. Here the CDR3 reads CASSPRLAGGSDTQYF. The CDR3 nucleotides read TGTGCCAGCAGCCCTCGACTAGCGGGAGGGTCAGATACGCAGTATTTT.

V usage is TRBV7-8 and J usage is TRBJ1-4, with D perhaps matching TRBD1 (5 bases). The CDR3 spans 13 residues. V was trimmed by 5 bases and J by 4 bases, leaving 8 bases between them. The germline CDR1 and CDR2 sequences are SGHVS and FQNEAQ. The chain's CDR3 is CASSATVNEKLFF. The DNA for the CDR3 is TGTGCCAGCAGCGCGACAGTTAATGAAAAACTGTTTTTT.